This T cell receptor (beta chain) was sequenced for a study of T cells after yellow fever vaccination. About the research overall: Preparation used SMART-Seq v4 Ultra Low Input for the low-cell-number fractions. General study findings and limits: When the response was secondary, it was weaker but reached its peak faster, day 5 versus 15. Most primary-vaccination clones reappeared after the booster (about 97% CD4, about 87% CD8).

A 5'RACE template-switching step, the method used to make TCR cDNA, added a universal primer site and UMIs. TCRdb analysed the 5' RACE reads with MiXCR anew, one entry per CDR3 protein. In the table there are under 150,000 distinct CDR3 sequences, less than 9.5% of which are singletons. This clonotype turned up a few times. Its antigen is unknown. The CDR3 is 16 residues long. With V trimmed by 4 bases and J by 1 base, 9 bases remained unmatched. CDR1 is DFQATT, CDR2 SNEGSKA, per germline (reference sequence). The gene calls are TRBV20-1 and TRBJ2-1, with 8 bases lining up with TRBD1. Sequences were derived from CD4+ T cells sorted from PBMCs, sampled 5 days after the yellow fever booster vaccination. This clonotype was sampled from a man aged 25 to 40 who received the YFV17D yellow fever vaccine. CDR3 nucleotide sequence: TGCAGTGCTATTGCCCGGACAGGGAGGTCCTACAATGAGCAGTTCTTC. Its protein is CSAIARTGRSYNEQFF.